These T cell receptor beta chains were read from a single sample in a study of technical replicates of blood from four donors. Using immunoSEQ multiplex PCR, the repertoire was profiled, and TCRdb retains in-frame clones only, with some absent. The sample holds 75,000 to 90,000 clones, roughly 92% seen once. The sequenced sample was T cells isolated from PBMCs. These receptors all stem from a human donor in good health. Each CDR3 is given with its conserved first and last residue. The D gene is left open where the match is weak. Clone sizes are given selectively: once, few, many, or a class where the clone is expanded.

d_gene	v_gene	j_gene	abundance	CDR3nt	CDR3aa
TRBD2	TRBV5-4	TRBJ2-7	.	TGTGCCAGCAGCCCAACCGGGACTAGTGCGTACGAGCAGTACTTC	CASSPTGTSAYEQYF
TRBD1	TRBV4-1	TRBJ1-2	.	TGCGCCAGCAGCCAAGCGGACAGGGGGCAGAGGGGCTACACCTTC	CASSQADRGQRGYTF
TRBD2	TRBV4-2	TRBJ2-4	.	TGTGCCAGCAGCCATTTGTCTAGCGGGAGTTCTGGCAAAAACATTCAGTACTTC	CASSHLSSGSSGKNIQYF
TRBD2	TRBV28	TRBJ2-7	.	TGTGCCAGCAGTCTTCTCGGGAGGTCGTACGAGCAGTACTTC	CASSLLGRSYEQYF
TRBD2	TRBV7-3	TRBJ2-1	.	TGTGCCAGCAGCTTAGGGGGGACTAGCGGGGGGGCCCGCTCCTACAATGAGCAGTTCTTC	CASSLGGTSGGARSYNEQFF
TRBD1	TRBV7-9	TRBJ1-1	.	TGTGCCAGCAGCTTAGCTGAGGGGGCGCGAGCTTTCTTT	CASSLAEGARAFF
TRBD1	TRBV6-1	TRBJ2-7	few	TGTGCCAGCAGTGAAAGTCCGACAGGGGCGATCTACGAGCAGTACTTC	CASSESPTGAIYEQYF
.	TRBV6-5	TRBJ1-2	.	TGTGCCAGCAGTTACTCAACGAGTCGGGGGAATGGCTACACCTTC	CASSYSTSRGNGYTF
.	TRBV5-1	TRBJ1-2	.	TGCGCCAGCAGCCCATCGACGGGGAGAAGTGACGGCTACACCTTC	CASSPSTGRSDGYTF
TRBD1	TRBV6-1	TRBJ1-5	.	TGTGCCAGCAGCCTCGGACAGGGCGGCCAGCCCCAGCATTTT	CASSLGQGGQPQHF
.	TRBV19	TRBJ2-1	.	TGTGCCAGTAGTATAGCCCCGGGCAATGAGCAGTTCTTC	CASSIAPGNEQFF
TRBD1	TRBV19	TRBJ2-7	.	TGTGCCAGTAGTATTGGACAGGGGGTCTACGAGCAGTACTTC	CASSIGQGVYEQYF
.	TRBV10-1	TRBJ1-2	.	TGCGCCAGCAGTCCGACAGGTTTTGATGGCTACACCTTC	CASSPTGFDGYTF
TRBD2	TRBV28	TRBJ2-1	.	TGTGCCAGCTCAAGGACTAGCGGGATCTATGAGCAGTTCTTC	CASSRTSGIYEQFF
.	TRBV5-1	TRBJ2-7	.	TGCGCCAGCAGTTTTTCCGGGGGACGCCAATACGAGCAGTACTTC	CASSFSGGRQYEQYF
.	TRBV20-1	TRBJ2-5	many	TGCAGTGCTTGGGACTGGGGGACCCAGTACTTC	CSAWDWGTQYF
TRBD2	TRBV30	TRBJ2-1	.	TGTGCCTGGAGTGTTTTAGCGGGAACCTACAATGAGCAGTTCTTC	CAWSVLAGTYNEQFF
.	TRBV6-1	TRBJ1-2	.	TGTGCCAGCACTGGGGTCGGGACTAACTATGGCTACACCTTC	CASTGVGTNYGYTF
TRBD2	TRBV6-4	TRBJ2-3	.	TGTGCCAGCAGTGACGGCGGGAGGGCCGGAGATACGCAGTATTTT	CASSDGGRAGDTQYF
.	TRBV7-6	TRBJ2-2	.	TGTGCCAGCAGCTTAGCGCCCAGCACCGGGGAGCTGTTTTTT	CASSLAPSTGELFF
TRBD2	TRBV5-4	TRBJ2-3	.	TGTGCCAGCAGCTTGAAGAGCGGGAGGTGGGACACAGATACGCAGTATTTT	CASSLKSGRWDTDTQYF
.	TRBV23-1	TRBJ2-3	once	TGCGCCAGCAGTTTGGGGGCGACGGCAGATACGCAGTATTTT	CASSLGATADTQYF
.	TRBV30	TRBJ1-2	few	TGTGCCTGGGAAACGGTATTCTATGGCTACACCTTC	CAWETVFYGYTF
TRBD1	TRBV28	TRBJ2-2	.	TGTGCCAGCAGTACAAGGACAGGGGGCTCCAACACCGGGGAGCTGTTTTTT	CASSTRTGGSNTGELFF
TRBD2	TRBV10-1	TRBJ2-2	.	TGCGCCAGCGCCCCCCTAATCTTAGCGGGGGGGCGTCCCGGGGAGCTGTTTTTT	CASAPLILAGGRPGELFF
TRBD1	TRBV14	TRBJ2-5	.	TGTGCCAGCAGCCAGAGGACAGGGTCAAGGGATACCCAGTACTTC	CASSQRTGSRDTQYF
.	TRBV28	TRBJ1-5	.	TGTGCCAGCAGTTTAGTCAGGAAGAGCAATCAGCCCCAGCATTTT	CASSLVRKSNQPQHF
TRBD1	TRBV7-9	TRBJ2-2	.	TGTGCCAGCAGCTTAGCGACAGGGGAAATAGCCGGGGAGCTGTTTTTT	CASSLATGEIAGELFF
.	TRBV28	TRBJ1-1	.	TGTGCCAGCAGTTTATTGGGGGCGCTCGGTGCTGAAGCTTTCTTT	CASSLLGALGAEAFF
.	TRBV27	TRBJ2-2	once	TGTGCCAGCAGTCGAGGAGGAGGGAACACCGGGGAGCTGTTTTTT	CASSRGGGNTGELFF
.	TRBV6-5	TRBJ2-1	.	TGTGCCAGCAGTCCCGGTGGTGAGCAGTTCTTC	CASSPGGEQFF
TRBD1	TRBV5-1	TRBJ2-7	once	TGCGCCAGCAGCTTGGTGGGACAGGGGGTGCCGGAGCAGTACTTC	CASSLVGQGVPEQYF
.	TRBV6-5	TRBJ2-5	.	TGTGCCAGCAGTTACACGCCAACAGGGTTTAGGGAGACCCAGTACTTC	CASSYTPTGFRETQYF
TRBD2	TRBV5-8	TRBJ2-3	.	TGTGCCAGCAGCTTGAGCGGGGGGGCAACAGATACGCAGTATTTT	CASSLSGGATDTQYF
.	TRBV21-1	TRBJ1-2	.	TGTGCCACCGAGGCTAGGGGAAGGTATGGCTACACCTTC	CATEARGRYGYTF
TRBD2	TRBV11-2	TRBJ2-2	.	TGTGCCAGCAGCAGAGGCGGGGGGCCGAACACCGGGGAGCTGTTTTTT	CASSRGGGPNTGELFF
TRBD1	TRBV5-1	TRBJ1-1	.	TGCGCCAGCAGCCAAGGACAGGGGGGTTTGGCAACTGAAGCTTTCTTT	CASSQGQGGLATEAFF
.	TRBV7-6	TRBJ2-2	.	TGTGCCAGCAGCTTAGGGGGCTCCGGGGAGCTGTTTTTT	CASSLGGSGELFF
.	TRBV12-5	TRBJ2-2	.	TGTGCTAGTGGTTTTAGAGACGGGGAGCTGTTTTTT	CASGFRDGELFF
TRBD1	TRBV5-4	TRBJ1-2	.	TGTGCCAGCAGGGCAGAGACAGGGATATATGGCTACACCTTC	CASRAETGIYGYTF
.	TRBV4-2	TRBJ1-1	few	TGTGCCAGCAGCCAAAAGAGCGTGGGTATGAACACTGAAGCTTTCTTT	CASSQKSVGMNTEAFF
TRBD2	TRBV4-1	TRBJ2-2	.	TGCGCCAGCAGTTATTTCCTAGCGGGAGAGAACCGGGAGCTGTTTTTT	CASSYFLAGENRELFF
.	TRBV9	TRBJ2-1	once	TGTGCCAGCAGCGCAGGCGGGATGGGGCCCTCCTACAATGAGCAGTTCTTC	CASSAGGMGPSYNEQFF
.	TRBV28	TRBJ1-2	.	TGTGCCAGCAGTTTAGGGGCCCTGAGGGGCTACACCTTC	CASSLGALRGYTF
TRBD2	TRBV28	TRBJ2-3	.	TGTGCCAGCAGTACTAGCGGTAGCACAGATACGCAGTATTTT	CASSTSGSTDTQYF
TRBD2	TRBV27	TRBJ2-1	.	TGTGCCAGCAGCTACTCGGGAGGGGGGTATGAGCAGTTCTTC	CASSYSGGGYEQFF
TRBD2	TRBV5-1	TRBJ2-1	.	TGCGCCAGCAGCCGGGGACTAGCGGGAGGCGATGAGCAGTTCTTC	CASSRGLAGGDEQFF
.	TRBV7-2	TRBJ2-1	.	TGTGCCAGCAGCAGAGGACGGGGTGAGCAGTTCTTC	CASSRGRGEQFF